This is a list of T cell receptor beta chains from one sample in a study of blood T cell repertoires in COVID-19. Method: immunoSEQ multiplex PCR; TCRdb's copy keeps in-frame clones and lacks some. The profile shows a few hundred thousand clones, roughly 87% of them singletons. Sequences were obtained from peripheral blood. The receptors come from a young man with active or convalescent COVID-19. The CDR3 runs from the conserved cysteine through the conserved F or W. Fields, in order: CDR3 DNA, CDR3 protein, clone size, V gene, D gene, J gene. A D gene is named only where the DNA matches it firmly. Rows give clone size only sometimes, using once, few, many, or a class for an expanded clone.

TGTGCCATCAGTGCCCGGACAGGGGGCGCTGGGGCCAACGTCCTGACTTTC,CAISARTGGAGANVLTF,.,TRBV10-3,TRBD1,TRBJ2-6
TGTGCCAGCAGTTCAGGGACTAGCGGGGGGCCAGATACGCAGTATTTT,CASSSGTSGGPDTQYF,.,TRBV6-4,TRBD2,TRBJ2-3
TGTGCCGGATTACAGTCCTACTACGAGCAGTACTTC,CAGLQSYYEQYF,.,TRBV12-3/TRBV12-4,.,TRBJ2-7
TGTGCCAGCAGCCAGGGTAGTGGGTACGAGCAGTACTTC,CASSQGSGYEQYF,.,TRBV9,.,TRBJ2-7
TGCGCCAGCAGCTTGGGGGAACTAGCGGAGAGGGAGACCCAGTACTTC,CASSLGELAERETQYF,.,TRBV5-1,TRBD2,TRBJ2-5
TGTGCCAGCAGCTTAGGAGCGGGGAACGCCGGGGAGCTGTTTTTT,CASSLGAGNAGELFF,.,TRBV7-6,TRBD2,TRBJ2-2
TGTGCCAGCAGCCCGAATAGGTTAGCTTCGGTCACCGGGGAGCTGTTTTTT,CASSPNRLASVTGELFF,.,TRBV7-3,.,TRBJ2-2
TGCAGCGTTGAAGATCGTAGGGAGCGGCCTTTGCACTATGGCTACACCTTC,CSVEDRRERPLHYGYTF,.,TRBV29-1,.,TRBJ1-2
TGCAGCGCCCGATACAGGGAGACCCAGTACTTC,CSARYRETQYF,once,TRBV29-1,.,TRBJ2-5
TGTGCCATCGGTGACAGTCATAGCAATCAGCCCCAGCATTTT,CAIGDSHSNQPQHF,.,TRBV10-3,.,TRBJ1-5
TGTGCCAGCACCGTGGCCGGGGGTAGCAATCAGCCCCAGCATTTT,CASTVAGGSNQPQHF,few,TRBV27,.,TRBJ1-5
TGTGCCAGCAGCCCCGGGACAGGGAATGGCTACACCTTC,CASSPGTGNGYTF,.,TRBV9,TRBD1,TRBJ1-2
.,CATFAGGTEAFF,.,TRBV21-1,.,TRBJ1-1
TGTGCCAGCAGCTTGAAGGAGGGTTCCCTCTGGGGTACCGGGGAGCTGTTTTTT,CASSLKEGSLWGTGELFF,.,TRBV5-6,.,TRBJ2-2
TGTGCCAGCAGCTCGCGACAGGCCTCGTCCTCTGGAAACACCATATATTTT,CASSSRQASSSGNTIYF,.,TRBV7-6,.,TRBJ1-3
TGTGCCAGCAGTCGAGGGGGCGGTGGGGCCAATCAGCCCCAGCATTTT,CASSRGGGGANQPQHF,.,TRBV28,TRBD1,TRBJ1-5
TGTGCCAGCAGTCGCTCCTATAATTCACCCCTCCACTTT,CASSRSYNSPLHF,.,TRBV27,.,TRBJ1-6
TGTGCCAGCAGTTTCCGGGATTCACCCCTCCACTTT,CASSFRDSPLHF,.,TRBV27,.,TRBJ1-6
TGTGCCAGCAGCTCAAACCCCCTAGGCTACGAGCAGTACTTC,CASSSNPLGYEQYF,.,TRBV7-2,.,TRBJ2-7